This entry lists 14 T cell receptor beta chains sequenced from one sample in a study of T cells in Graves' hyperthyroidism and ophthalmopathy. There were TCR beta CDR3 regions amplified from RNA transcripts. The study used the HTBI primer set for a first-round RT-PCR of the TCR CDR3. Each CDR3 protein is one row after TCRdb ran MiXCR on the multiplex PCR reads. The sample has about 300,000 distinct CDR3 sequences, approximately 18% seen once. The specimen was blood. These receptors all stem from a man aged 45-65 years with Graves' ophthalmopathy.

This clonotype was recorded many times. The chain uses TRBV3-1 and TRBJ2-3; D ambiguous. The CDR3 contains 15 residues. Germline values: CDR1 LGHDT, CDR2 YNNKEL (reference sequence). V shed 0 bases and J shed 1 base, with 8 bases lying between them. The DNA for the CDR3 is TGTGCCAGCAGCCAAGAGGATTCGGGCACAGATACGCAGTATTTT. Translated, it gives CASSQEDSGTDTQYF.

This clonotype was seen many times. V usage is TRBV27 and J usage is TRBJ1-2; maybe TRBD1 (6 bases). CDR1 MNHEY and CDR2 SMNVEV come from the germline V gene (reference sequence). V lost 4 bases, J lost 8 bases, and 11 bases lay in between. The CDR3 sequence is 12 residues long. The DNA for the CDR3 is TGTGCCAGCAGTTCGAGCACAGGGGGCTACACCTTC. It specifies CASSSSTGGYTF.

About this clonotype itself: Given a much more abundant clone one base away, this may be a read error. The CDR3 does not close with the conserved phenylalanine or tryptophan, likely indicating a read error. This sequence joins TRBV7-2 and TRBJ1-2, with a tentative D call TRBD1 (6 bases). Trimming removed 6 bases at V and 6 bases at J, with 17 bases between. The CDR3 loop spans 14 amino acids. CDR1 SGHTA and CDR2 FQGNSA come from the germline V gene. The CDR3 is CASSQGTGAHGYTL. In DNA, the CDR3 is TGTGCCAGCAGTCAGGGGACCGGGGCACATGGCTACACCCTC.

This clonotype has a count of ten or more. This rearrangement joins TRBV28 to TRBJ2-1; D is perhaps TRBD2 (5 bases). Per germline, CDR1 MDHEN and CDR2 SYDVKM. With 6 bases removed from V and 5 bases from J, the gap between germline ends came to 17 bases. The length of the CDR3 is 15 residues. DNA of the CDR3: TGTGCCAGCAGGGAGGTCGCCGTCAGGAACAATGAGCAGTTCTTC. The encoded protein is CASREVAVRNNEQFF.

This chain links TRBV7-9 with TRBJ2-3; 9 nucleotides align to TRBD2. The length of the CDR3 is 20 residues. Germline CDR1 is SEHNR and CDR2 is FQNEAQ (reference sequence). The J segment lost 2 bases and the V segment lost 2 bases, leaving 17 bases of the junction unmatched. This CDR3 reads CASSLSVGPSGKEYTDTQYF. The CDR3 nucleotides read TGTGCCAGCAGCTTAAGTGTAGGGCCTAGCGGGAAGGAGTACACAGATACGCAGTATTTT.

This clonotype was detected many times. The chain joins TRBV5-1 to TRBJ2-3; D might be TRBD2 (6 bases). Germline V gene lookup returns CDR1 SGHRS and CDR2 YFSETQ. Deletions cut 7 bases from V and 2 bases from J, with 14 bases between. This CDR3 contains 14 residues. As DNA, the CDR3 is TGCGCCAGCCGGAGGAGGGGAGACACAGATACGCAGTATTTT. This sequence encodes CASRRRGDTDTQYF.

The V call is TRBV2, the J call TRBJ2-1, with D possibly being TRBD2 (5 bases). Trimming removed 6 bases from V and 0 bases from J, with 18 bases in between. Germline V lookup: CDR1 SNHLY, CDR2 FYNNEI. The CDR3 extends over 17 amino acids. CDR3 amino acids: CASSLRPLGNSYNEQFF. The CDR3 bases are TGTGCCAGCAGCTTACGTCCACTAGGGAACTCCTACAATGAGCAGTTCTTC.

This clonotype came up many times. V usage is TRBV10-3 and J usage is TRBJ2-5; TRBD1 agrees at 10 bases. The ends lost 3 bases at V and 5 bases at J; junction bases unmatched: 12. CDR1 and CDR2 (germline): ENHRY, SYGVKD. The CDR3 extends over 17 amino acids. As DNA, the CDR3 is TGTGCCATCAGTGACAGGGACAGGGGCCCTTCGGGCGAGACCCAGTACTTC. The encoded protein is CAISDRDRGPSGETQYF.

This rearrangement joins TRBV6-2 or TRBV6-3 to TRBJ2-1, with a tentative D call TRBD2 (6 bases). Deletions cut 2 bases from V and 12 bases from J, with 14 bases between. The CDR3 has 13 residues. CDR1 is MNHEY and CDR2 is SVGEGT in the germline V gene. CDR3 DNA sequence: TGTGCCAGCAGTTACCGGGAGAATACGTTGCAGTTCTTC. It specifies CASSYRENTLQFF.

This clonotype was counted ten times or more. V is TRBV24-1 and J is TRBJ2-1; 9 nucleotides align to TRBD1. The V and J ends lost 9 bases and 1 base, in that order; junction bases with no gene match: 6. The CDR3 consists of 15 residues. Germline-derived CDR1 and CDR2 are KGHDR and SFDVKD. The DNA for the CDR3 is TGTGCCACCGAAGACAGGGGGGGTTCCTACAATGAGCAGTTCTTC. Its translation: CATEDRGGSYNEQFF.

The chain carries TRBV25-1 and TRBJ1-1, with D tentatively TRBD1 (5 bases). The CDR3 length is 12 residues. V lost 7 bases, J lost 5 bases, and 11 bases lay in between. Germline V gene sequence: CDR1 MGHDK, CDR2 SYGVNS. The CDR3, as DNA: TGTGCCAGCACCGGTGGGGGAACTGAAGCTTTCTTT. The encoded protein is CASTGGGTEAFF.

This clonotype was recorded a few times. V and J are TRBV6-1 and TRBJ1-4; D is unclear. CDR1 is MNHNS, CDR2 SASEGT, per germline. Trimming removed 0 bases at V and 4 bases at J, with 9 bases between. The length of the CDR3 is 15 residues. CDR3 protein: CASSEARRVNEKLFF. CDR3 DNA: TGTGCCAGCAGTGAAGCGCGGCGTGTTAATGAAAAACTGTTTTTT.

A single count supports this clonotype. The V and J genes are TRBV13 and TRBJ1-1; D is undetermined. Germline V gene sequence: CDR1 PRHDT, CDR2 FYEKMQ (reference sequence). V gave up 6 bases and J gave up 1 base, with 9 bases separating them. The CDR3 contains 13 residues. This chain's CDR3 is CASRLPPNTEAFF. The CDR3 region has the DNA TGTGCCAGCAGGTTACCGCCGAACACTGAAGCTTTCTTT.

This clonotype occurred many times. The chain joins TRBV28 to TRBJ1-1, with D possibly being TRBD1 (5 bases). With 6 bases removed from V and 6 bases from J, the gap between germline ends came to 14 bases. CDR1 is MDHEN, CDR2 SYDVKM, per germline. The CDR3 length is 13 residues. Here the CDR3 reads CASSYGPGAEAFF. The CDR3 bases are TGTGCCAGCAGCTACGGACCGGGGGCTGAAGCTTTCTTT.